These T cell receptor beta chains were read from a single sample in a study of T cells in Graves' hyperthyroidism and ophthalmopathy. One entry per CDR3 protein, called by TCRdb with MiXCR from the multiplex PCR reads. The table has 800,000 or so distinct CDR3 sequences, 38% seen once. The sequencing input was blood. These receptors all stem from a man aged 18 to 30 with Graves' hyperthyroidism. The CDR3 runs from the conserved cysteine through the conserved F or W. The D gene is left open where the match is weak. Clone size appears in some rows only: once, few, many, or a class for an expanded clone.

clone size: few
CDR3 length: 13
D gene: NA
V gene: TRBV7-3
J gene: TRBJ2-7
CDR3 DNA: TGTGCCAGCAGCTTAATAGAAGGGTACGAGCAGTACTTC
CDR3 protein: CASSLIEGYEQYF

clone size: NA
CDR3 length: 17
D gene: NA
V gene: TRBV20-1
J gene: TRBJ1-3
CDR3 DNA: TGCAGTGCTAGAAAATCAGATCGGAGACGGGAGAGAAACACCATATATTTT
CDR3 protein: CSARKSDRRRERNTIYF

clone size: many
CDR3 length: 14
D gene: NA
V gene: TRBV25-1
J gene: TRBJ1-3
CDR3 DNA: TGTGCCAGCAGTGAATTTTTTGGCGGAAACACCATATATTTT
CDR3 protein: CASSEFFGGNTIYF

clone size: NA
CDR3 length: 13
D gene: NA
V gene: TRBV7-2
J gene: TRBJ1-3
CDR3 DNA: TGTGCCAGCAGCCCCGGGTCAGAGGACACCATATATTTT
CDR3 protein: CASSPGSEDTIYF

clone size: few
CDR3 length: 15
D gene: NA
V gene: TRBV5-1
J gene: TRBJ2-7
CDR3 DNA: TGCGCCAGCAGCTTGGTCGTAGGGCCGACCTACGAGCAGTACTTC
CDR3 protein: CASSLVVGPTYEQYF

clone size: NA
CDR3 length: 18
D gene: NA
V gene: TRBV7-9
J gene: TRBJ2-5
CDR3 DNA: TGTGCCAGCAGCTTAGCGAGGGCAGGGGATGGGTCAAGTGAGACCCAGTACTTC
CDR3 protein: CASSLARAGDGSSETQYF

clone size: many
CDR3 length: 12
D gene: NA
V gene: TRBV5-1
J gene: TRBJ1-1
CDR3 DNA: TGCGCCAGCAGCACACAGAACACTGAAGCTTTCTTT
CDR3 protein: CASSTQNTEAFF

clone size: NA
CDR3 length: 17
D gene: NA
V gene: TRBV7-2
J gene: TRBJ1-4
CDR3 DNA: TGTGCCAGCAGCCTATCCGGAGGAGGGACCTTTAATGAAAAACTGTTTTTT
CDR3 protein: CASSLSGGGTFNEKLFF

clone size: NA
CDR3 length: 16
D gene: NA
V gene: TRBV7-3
J gene: TRBJ2-2
CDR3 DNA: TGTGCCAGCAGCTTAGATTTTATTGGGAACACCGGGGAGCTGTTTTTT
CDR3 protein: CASSLDFIGNTGELFF

clone size: many
CDR3 length: 13
D gene: NA
V gene: TRBV19
J gene: TRBJ1-3
CDR3 DNA: TGTGCCAGTACAAGGGAGACTGGAAACACCATATATTTT
CDR3 protein: CASTRETGNTIYF

clone size: many
CDR3 length: 14
D gene: NA
V gene: TRBV15
J gene: TRBJ2-7
CDR3 DNA: TGTGCCACCAGCAGAGATCACGAACCGGACGAGCAGTACTTC
CDR3 protein: CATSRDHEPDEQYF

clone size: few
CDR3 length: 14
D gene: NA
V gene: TRBV6-1
J gene: TRBJ1-5
CDR3 DNA: TGTGCCAGCAGTCCCTTTGGGAGCAATCAGCCCCAGCATTTT
CDR3 protein: CASSPFGSNQPQHF

clone size: NA
CDR3 length: 14
D gene: NA
V gene: TRBV18
J gene: TRBJ1-6
CDR3 DNA: TGTGCCAGCTCACCATGGGAGGATAATTCACCCCTCCACTTT
CDR3 protein: CASSPWEDNSPLHF

clone size: NA
CDR3 length: 11
D gene: NA
V gene: TRBV29-1
J gene: TRBJ1-2
CDR3 DNA: TGCAGCCAGGACAATGAGTATGGCTACACCTTC
CDR3 protein: CSQDNEYGYTF

clone size: NA
CDR3 length: 17
D gene: TRBD2
V gene: TRBV5-4
J gene: TRBJ2-5
CDR3 DNA: TGTGCCAGCAGCGCCGGAGGACTAGCGGGAGGGGCGCAGACCCAGTACTTC
CDR3 protein: CASSAGGLAGGAQTQYF

clone size: many
CDR3 length: 15
D gene: NA
V gene: TRBV2
J gene: TRBJ2-7
CDR3 DNA: TGTGCCAGCAGCGCAACAGCTCAGACCTACTACGAACAGTACTTC
CDR3 protein: CASSATAQTYYEQYF

clone size: NA
CDR3 length: 10
D gene: NA
V gene: TRBV29-1
J gene: TRBJ2-7
CDR3 DNA: TGCAGCTTATTCCCCTACGAGCAGTACTTC
CDR3 protein: CSLFPYEQYF

clone size: many
CDR3 length: 13
D gene: NA
V gene: TRBV2
J gene: TRBJ2-5
CDR3 DNA: TGTGCCAGCACATCCTTCCGGCAAGAGACCCAGTACTTC
CDR3 protein: CASTSFRQETQYF

clone size: few
CDR3 length: 12
D gene: NA
V gene: TRBV9
J gene: TRBJ2-7
CDR3 DNA: TGTGCCAGCAGCTTGCGGACCGTCGAGCAGTACTTC
CDR3 protein: CASSLRTVEQYF